This entry features one T cell receptor beta chain sequence. Generated by immunoSEQ multiplex PCR, the TCRdb table keeps only in-frame clones and is missing some. Among 150,000 to 200,000 clones listed, 88% were seen once. The data belong to a study of control samples from healthy donors and cancer patients. CDR3 length: 14 amino acids. Deletions cut 1 base from V and 7 bases from J, with 10 bases between. The germline gives CDR1 KGHDR, CDR2 SFDVKD. The material sequenced was blood. The chain employs TRBV24-1 and TRBJ2-1; weak D call: TRBD1 (6 bases). The receptor was derived from a woman between 25 and 40 years old in good health. CDR3 coding DNA: TGTGCCACCAGTGATTTTCAGGGGACGAATGAGCAGTTCTTC. Translating it yields CATSDFQGTNEQFF.